This T cell receptor (beta chain) was captured by sequencing in a study of Ad26.COV2.S vaccination and SARS-CoV-2 variants. Findings and caveats of the study: Vaccine recipients and placebo recipients showed similar non-spike TCR breadth. Spike-specific TCR breadth was greater after Ad26.COV2.S than placebo.

Concerning this clone itself: Its target is not known.

As for treatment: 19 received Ad26.COV2.S at low or high dose, single or two shots; about 5 received placebo; per-sample allocation not given. The investigators took samples on day 63 after the first vaccine or placebo injection. The study used a vaccine consisting of an Ad26 vector that expressed Wuhan-strain SARS-CoV-2 spike. The CDR3 has 13 residues. V lost 4 bases, J lost 4 bases, and 9 bases lay in between. The germline CDR1 and CDR2 sequences are KGHDR and SFDVKD. Clones were read by immunoSEQ multiplex PCR, and TCRdb kept only the in-frame ones, dropping some. This table has fewer than 900,000 clones, more than 80% appearing once.

Here the sequenced sample was peripheral blood, taken in a trial of Ad26.COV2.S vaccine versus placebo. The source is a person between 18 and 65 years old who received the Ad26.COV2.S COVID-19 vaccine or a placebo. This chain connects TRBV24-1 to TRBJ1-2; D gene ambiguous. CDR3 coding DNA: TGTGCCACCAGTGACGCCCGTAGCTATGGCTACACCTTC. Its translation is CATSDARSYGYTF.